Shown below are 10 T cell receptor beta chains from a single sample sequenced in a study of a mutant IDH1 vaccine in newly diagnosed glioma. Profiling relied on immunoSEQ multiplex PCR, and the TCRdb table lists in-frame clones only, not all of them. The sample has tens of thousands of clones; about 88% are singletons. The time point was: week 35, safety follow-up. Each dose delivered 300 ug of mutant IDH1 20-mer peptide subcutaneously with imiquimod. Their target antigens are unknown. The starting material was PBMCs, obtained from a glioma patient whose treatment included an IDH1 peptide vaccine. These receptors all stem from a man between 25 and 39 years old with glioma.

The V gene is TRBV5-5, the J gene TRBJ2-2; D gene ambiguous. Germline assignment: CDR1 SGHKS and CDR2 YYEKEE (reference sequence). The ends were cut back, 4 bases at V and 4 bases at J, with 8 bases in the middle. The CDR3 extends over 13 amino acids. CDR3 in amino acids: CASSQQTTGELFF. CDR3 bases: TGTGCCAGCAGCCAGCAGACCACCGGGGAGCTGTTTTTT. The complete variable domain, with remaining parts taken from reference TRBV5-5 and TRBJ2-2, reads DAGVTQSPTHLIKTRGQQVTLRCSPISGHKSVSWYQQVLGQGPQFIFQYYEKEERGRGNFPDRFSARQFPNYSSELNVNALLLGDSALYLCASSQQTTGELFFGEGSRLTVL.

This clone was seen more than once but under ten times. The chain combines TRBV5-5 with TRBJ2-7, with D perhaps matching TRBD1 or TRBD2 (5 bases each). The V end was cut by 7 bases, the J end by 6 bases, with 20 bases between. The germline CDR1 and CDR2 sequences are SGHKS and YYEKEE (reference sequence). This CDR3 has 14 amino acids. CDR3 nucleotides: TGTGCCAGCGTTGAAAGCGGTGGGGCCGCCGAGCAGTACTTC. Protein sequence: CASVESGGAAEQYF.

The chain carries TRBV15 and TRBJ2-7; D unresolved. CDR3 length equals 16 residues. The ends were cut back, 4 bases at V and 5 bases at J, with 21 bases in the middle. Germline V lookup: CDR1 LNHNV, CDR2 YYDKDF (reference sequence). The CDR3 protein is CATSTTRVLFEDEQYF. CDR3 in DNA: TGTGCCACCAGCACTACCAGAGTTCTTTTTGAGGACGAGCAGTACTTC.

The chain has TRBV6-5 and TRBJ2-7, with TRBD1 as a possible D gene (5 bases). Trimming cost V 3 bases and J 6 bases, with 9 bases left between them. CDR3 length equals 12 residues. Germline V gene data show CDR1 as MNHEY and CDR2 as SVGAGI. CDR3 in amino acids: CASSYRGGEQYF. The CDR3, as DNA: TGTGCCAGCAGTTATAGGGGCGGCGAGCAGTACTTC.

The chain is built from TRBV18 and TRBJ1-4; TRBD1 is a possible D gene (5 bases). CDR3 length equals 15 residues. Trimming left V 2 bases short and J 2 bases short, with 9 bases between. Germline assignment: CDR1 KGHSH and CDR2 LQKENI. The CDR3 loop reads CASSPFGTTNEKLFF. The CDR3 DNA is TGTGCCAGCTCACCATTTGGGACCACTAATGAAAAACTGTTTTTT.

The CDR3 DNA is TGTGCCAGCAGCTTCGACCGCCTTTCCTACGAGCAGTACTTC. Protein product: CASSFDRLSYEQYF. This sequence joins TRBV5-6 and TRBJ2-7; D is uncertain. CDR1 and CDR2 from the germline V gene are SGHDT and YYEEEE. V lost 2 bases and J lost 1, with 10 bases in between. The CDR3 is 14 residues long.

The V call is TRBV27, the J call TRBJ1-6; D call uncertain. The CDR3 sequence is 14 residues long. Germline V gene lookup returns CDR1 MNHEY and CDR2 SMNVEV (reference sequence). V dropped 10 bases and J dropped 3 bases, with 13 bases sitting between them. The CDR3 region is CATKSNYYNSPLHF. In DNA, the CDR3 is TGTGCCACCAAAAGCAACTACTATAATTCACCCCTCCACTTT.

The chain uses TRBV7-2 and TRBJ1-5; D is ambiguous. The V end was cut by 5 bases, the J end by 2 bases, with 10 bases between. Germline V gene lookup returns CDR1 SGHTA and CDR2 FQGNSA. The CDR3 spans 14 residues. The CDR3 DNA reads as TGTGCCAGCAGCAAGGACGGGGGCAATCAGCCCCAGCATTTT. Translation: CASSKDGGNQPQHF.

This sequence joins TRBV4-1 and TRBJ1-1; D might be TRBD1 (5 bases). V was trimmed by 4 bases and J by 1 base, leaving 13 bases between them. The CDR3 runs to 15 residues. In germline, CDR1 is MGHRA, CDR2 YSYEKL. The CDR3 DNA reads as TGCGCCAGCAGCCCCCGCGGACAAACGAACACTGAAGCTTTCTTT. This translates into CASSPRGQTNTEAFF.

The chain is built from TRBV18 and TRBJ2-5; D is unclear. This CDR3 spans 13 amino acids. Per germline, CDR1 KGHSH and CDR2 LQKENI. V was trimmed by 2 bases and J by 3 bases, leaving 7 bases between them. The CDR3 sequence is CASSPGVEETQYF. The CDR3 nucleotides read TGTGCCAGCTCACCAGGGGTCGAAGAGACCCAGTACTTC.